This T cell receptor beta chain was recovered during a study of blood T cell dynamics during melanoma immunotherapy. Whole-study results and caveats: PBMC repertoires of eventual disease-control patients split at W3 into clonality or diversity gains.

Time point in this sample: week 3, after first cycle of checkpoint inhibitor. V was cut by 4 bases and J by 6 bases, with 18 bases left in between. The length of the CDR3 is 15 residues. Germline CDR1 is SGHAT and CDR2 is FQNNGV. Details on this clone: Antigen specificity is unknown.

The repertoire was sequenced with immunoSEQ multiplex PCR; TCRdb's copy has only in-frame clones and lacks some. The table shows about 10,000 clones, with 75% to 90% occurring only once. This clonotype originated in a human donor with melanoma. J is TRBJ1-2 and V is TRBV11-2; a possible D gene is TRBD1 (6 bases). The sample consisted of blood, taken from a patient treated with checkpoint blockade. CDR3 loop: CASSSLFKQGNGYTF. The DNA of the CDR3 is TGTGCCAGCAGCTCACTCTTTAAACAGGGAAATGGCTACACCTTC.